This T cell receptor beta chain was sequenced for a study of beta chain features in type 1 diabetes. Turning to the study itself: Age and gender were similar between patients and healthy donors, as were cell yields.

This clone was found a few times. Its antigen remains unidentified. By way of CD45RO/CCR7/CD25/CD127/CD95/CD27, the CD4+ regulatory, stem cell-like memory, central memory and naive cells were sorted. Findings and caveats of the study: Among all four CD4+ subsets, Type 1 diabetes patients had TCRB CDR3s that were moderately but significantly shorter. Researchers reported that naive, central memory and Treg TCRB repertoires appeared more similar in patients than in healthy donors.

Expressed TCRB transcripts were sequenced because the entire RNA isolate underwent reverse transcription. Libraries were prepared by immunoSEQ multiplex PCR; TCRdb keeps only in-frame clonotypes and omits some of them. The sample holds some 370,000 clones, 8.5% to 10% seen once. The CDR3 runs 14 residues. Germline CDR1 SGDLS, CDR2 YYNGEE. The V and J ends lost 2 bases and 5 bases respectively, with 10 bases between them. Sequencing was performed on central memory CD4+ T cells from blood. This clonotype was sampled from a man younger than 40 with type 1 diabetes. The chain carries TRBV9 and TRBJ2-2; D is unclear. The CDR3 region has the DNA TGTGCCAGCAGCGTCTCAGGCGTAACCGGGGAGCTGTTTTTT. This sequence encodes CASSVSGVTGELFF.